This TCR beta chain was identified in a study of cytomegalovirus exposure and HLA in healthy donors. As for the study in general: The 120 validation repertoires used the same platform as the approximately 620 first-cohort repertoires (as reported by a later analysis). The study, taken as a whole, reports: According to a subsequent analysis, TCR clusters from the first cohort were inclined to appear together in the 90 to 150 validation repertoires.

For this clone: Its antigen is not known.

Sequenced by immunoSEQ multiplex PCR; TCRdb stores in-frame clones only, minus some. The sample has around 260,000 clones; about 90% are singletons. The CDR3 contains 13 residues. The V and J ends lost 5 bases and 1 base, in that order; junction bases with no gene match: 3. Germline CDR1 reads SGHRS; CDR2 reads YFSETQ. Sequencing input: PBMCs. This clonotype was sampled from a woman aged 25-40 years in good health and CMV-seronegative. The chain links TRBV5-1 to TRBJ2-7, with TRBD1 matching over 7 bases. CDR3 residues: CASREQGSYEQYF. The CDR3 coding sequence is TGCGCCAGCAGGGAACAGGGGTCCTACGAGCAGTACTTC.